The 18 T cell receptor beta chains below come from one sample, sequenced in a study of T cells in Graves' hyperthyroidism and ophthalmopathy. TCR beta CDR3 regions were amplified from RNA transcripts. HTBI primers were employed in a first-round RT-PCR of the TCR CDR3. TCRdb recomputed calls from the multiplex PCR reads with MiXCR, one row per CDR3 protein. Here the sample spans under 650,000 distinct CDR3 sequences, around 15% being singletons. Sequenced sample: blood. These receptors all come from a woman aged 25 to 39 with Graves' hyperthyroidism.

This clonotype was counted many times. The rearrangement links TRBV12-3 or TRBV12-4 to TRBJ1-5; 8 nucleotides agree with TRBD1. CDR3 length: 14 amino acids. Losses at the gene ends were 6 bases for V and 3 bases for J; bases not matched to a gene: 4. DNA for the CDR3: TGTGCCAGCAGCGTGGGACAGGTCAATCAGCCCCAGCATTTT. This sequence encodes CASSVGQVNQPQHF.

The chain carries TRBV15 and TRBJ1-5, with D unresolved. The V gene lost 2 bases and the J gene lost 11 bases, with 10 bases spanning the gap. This CDR3 contains 12 residues. The germline V gene has CDR1 LNHNV and CDR2 YYDKDF (reference sequence). CDR3 bases: TGTGCCACCAGCAGAACACATCGGGCCCAGCATTTT. It is translated as CATSRTHRAQHF.

This clonotype was seen more than once but under ten times. This chain connects TRBV20-1 to TRBJ1-1, with 7 nucleotides matching TRBD1. The CDR3 is 12 residues long. Germline V CDR1 and CDR2: DFQATT, SNEGSKA (reference sequence). Unmatched junction bases numbered 3, after V lost 5 bases and J lost 3 bases. CDR3 loop: CSAATGDTEAFF. CDR3 in DNA: TGCAGTGCTGCTACAGGGGACACTGAAGCTTTCTTT.

This clonotype occurred many times. The V and J genes are TRBV27 and TRBJ2-7, with D possibly being TRBD1 (6 bases). Trimming cost V 5 bases and J 3 bases, with 17 bases left between them. This CDR3 comprises 15 residues. The germline V gene has CDR1 MNHEY and CDR2 SMNVEV (reference sequence). Here the CDR3 DNA reads TGTGCCAGCAGTCCGAACGCTGGGGGCGACTACGAGCAGTACTTC. It encodes CASSPNAGGDYEQYF.

In its sample, this clonotype was seen many times. The chain carries TRBV12-3 or TRBV12-4 and TRBJ1-5; 8 bases align to TRBD1. CDR3 length equals 14 residues. With 2 bases clipped from V and 7 bases from J, the junction kept 4 bases outside the gene matches. CDR3 in DNA: TGTGCCAGCAGTTTAAGACAGGGGAGCCAGCCCCAGCATTTT. This sequence encodes CASSLRQGSQPQHF.

This clonotype showed up many times. The CDR3 region is CASSGRSGRYGYTF. The CDR3 region has the DNA TGTGCCAGCAGTGGAAGGTCGGGGAGATATGGCTACACCTTC. The chain links TRBV2 to TRBJ1-2, with no clear D. Trimming stripped 4 bases from V and 5 bases from J, with 14 bases between. The germline CDR1 and CDR2 sequences are SNHLY and FYNNEI. This CDR3 comprises 14 residues.

This clonotype appeared many times. This chain links TRBV7-3 with TRBJ2-2, with D uncertain. Germline-derived CDR1 and CDR2 are SGHTA and FQGTGA. The CDR3 loop spans 13 amino acids. With 5 bases removed from V and 3 bases from J, the gap between germline ends came to 7 bases. CDR3 amino acids: CASSPGYTGELFF. The CDR3 nucleotides read TGTGCCAGCAGCCCTGGTTACACCGGGGAGCTGTTTTTT.

This clonotype has just a few counts. This chain joins TRBV5-1 and TRBJ2-3; 8 bases align to TRBD2. The CDR3 length is 14 residues. V shed 6 bases and J 0 bases; nucleotides not matched to a gene: 3. CDR1 and CDR2 from the germline V gene are SGHRS and YFSETQ. CDR3 in amino acids: CASMRGASTDTQYF. The CDR3 coding sequence is TGCGCCAGCATGCGGGGGGCGAGCACAGATACGCAGTATTTT.

CDR3 in amino acids: CASSALAGGPYEQYF. The DNA for the CDR3 is TGTGCCAGCAGTGCACTAGCGGGAGGGCCTTACGAGCAGTACTTC. The chain couples TRBV28 to TRBJ2-7, with 13 bases lining up with TRBD2. V lost 5 bases, J lost 4 bases, and 5 bases stayed unmatched. Germline CDR1 is MDHEN and CDR2 is SYDVKM. This CDR3 has 15 amino acids.

The sample holds many counts of this clonotype. V usage is TRBV18 and J usage is TRBJ2-1; 9 bases are a match to TRBD1. With 1 base clipped from V and 12 bases from J, the junction kept 10 bases outside the gene matches. Germline V gene sequence: CDR1 KGHSH, CDR2 LQKENI. The CDR3 covers 15 residues. This CDR3 is CASSPLGTGKGTQFF. CDR3 nucleotides: TGTGCCAGCTCACCACTCGGGACAGGGAAAGGGACGCAGTTCTTC.

This chain connects TRBV28 to TRBJ1-3, with 7 bases matching TRBD1. Unmatched junction bases numbered 6, after V lost 8 bases and J lost 2 bases. The CDR3 sequence is 14 residues long. The germline V gene encodes CDR1 MDHEN and CDR2 SYDVKM. CDR3 bases: TGTGCCAGCCAACCCCAGGGGGCTGGAAACACCATATATTTT. Its protein product is CASQPQGAGNTIYF.

Concerning this clonotype: One end of the junction does not line up with germline, which may come from a read error. The CDR3 nucleotides read TGTGCCGGCAGTTTAGCGTTAGCGGGAGTCTCCGGGGAGCTGTTTTTT. Translation gives CAGSLALAGVSGELFF. The chain recombines TRBV12-3 or TRBV12-4 with TRBJ2-2; TRBD2 matches 9 bases. CDR3 size: 16 residues.

In its sample, this clonotype was seen many times. J is TRBJ2-5 and V is TRBV30, with D perhaps matching TRBD1 (5 bases). This CDR3 has 14 amino acids. Germline CDR1 and CDR2: GTSNPN and SVGIG (reference sequence). The V gene lost 0 bases and the J gene lost 4 bases, with 12 bases spanning the gap. The DNA of the CDR3 is TGTGCCTGGAGTGTACGGTGGGGCCTAGAGACCCAGTACTTC. Translating gives CAWSVRWGLETQYF.

This clonotype was detected only a few times. The chain links TRBV29-1 to TRBJ1-2; a weak D match, TRBD1 (6 bases). Germline V lookup: CDR1 SQVTM, CDR2 ANQGSEA. The CDR3 runs to 11 residues. V gave up 7 bases and J gave up 6 bases, with 12 bases separating them. The CDR3 DNA follows: TGCAGCGCCGAATACAGGGATGGCTACACCTTC. Translation: CSAEYRDGYTF.

The rearrangement links TRBV2 to TRBJ2-3; D call uncertain. Germline V gives CDR1 SNHLY, CDR2 FYNNEI. CDR3 length: 14 residues. The ends were cut back, 3 bases at V and 5 bases at J, with 12 bases in the middle. The CDR3 protein is CASSDLRPKDTQYF. CDR3 sequence (DNA): TGTGCCAGCAGTGATCTACGGCCAAAAGATACGCAGTATTTT.

This clonotype was seen ten or more times. The V gene is TRBV6-2 or TRBV6-3, the J gene TRBJ1-1, with unresolved D. The CDR3 spans 14 residues. V lost 2 bases, J lost 5 bases, and 12 bases lay in between. Looked up from germline, CDR1 is MNHEY and CDR2 is SVGEGT. CDR3 amino acids: CASSYERVRTEAFF. The CDR3 region has the DNA TGTGCCAGCAGTTACGAGCGGGTTAGAACTGAAGCTTTCTTT.

The rearrangement joins TRBV28 to TRBJ1-2; 10 bases are a match to TRBD1. With 2 bases clipped from V and 4 bases from J, the junction kept 4 bases outside the gene matches. CDR3 length: 15 amino acids. Per germline, CDR1 MDHEN and CDR2 SYDVKM. CDR3 DNA: TGTGCCAGCAGTTTAGGGACAGGGGAACGCTATGGCTACACCTTC. It is translated as CASSLGTGERYGYTF.

The J gene is TRBJ2-3, the V gene TRBV28; 8 nucleotides line up with TRBD2. Germline V CDR1 and CDR2: MDHEN, SYDVKM. This CDR3 is 14 amino acids long. With V trimmed by 5 bases and J by 3 bases, 4 bases remained unmatched. CDR3 sequence: CASSISSGTDTQYF. CDR3 nucleotides: TGTGCCAGCAGTATCTCTAGCGGGACAGATACGCAGTATTTT.